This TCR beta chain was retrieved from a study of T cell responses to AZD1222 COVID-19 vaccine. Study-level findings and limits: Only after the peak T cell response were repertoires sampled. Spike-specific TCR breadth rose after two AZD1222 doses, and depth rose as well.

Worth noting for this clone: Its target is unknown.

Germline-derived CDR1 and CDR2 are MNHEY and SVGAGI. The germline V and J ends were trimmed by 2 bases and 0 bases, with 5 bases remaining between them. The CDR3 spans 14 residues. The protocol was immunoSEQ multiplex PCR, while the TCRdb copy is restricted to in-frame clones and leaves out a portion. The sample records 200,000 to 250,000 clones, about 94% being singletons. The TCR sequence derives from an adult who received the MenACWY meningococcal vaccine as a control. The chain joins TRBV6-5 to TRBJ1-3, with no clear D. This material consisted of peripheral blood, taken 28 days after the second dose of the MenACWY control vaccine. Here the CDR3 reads CASSYGHSGNTIYF. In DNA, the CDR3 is TGTGCCAGCAGTTACGGGCACTCTGGAAACACCATATATTTT.